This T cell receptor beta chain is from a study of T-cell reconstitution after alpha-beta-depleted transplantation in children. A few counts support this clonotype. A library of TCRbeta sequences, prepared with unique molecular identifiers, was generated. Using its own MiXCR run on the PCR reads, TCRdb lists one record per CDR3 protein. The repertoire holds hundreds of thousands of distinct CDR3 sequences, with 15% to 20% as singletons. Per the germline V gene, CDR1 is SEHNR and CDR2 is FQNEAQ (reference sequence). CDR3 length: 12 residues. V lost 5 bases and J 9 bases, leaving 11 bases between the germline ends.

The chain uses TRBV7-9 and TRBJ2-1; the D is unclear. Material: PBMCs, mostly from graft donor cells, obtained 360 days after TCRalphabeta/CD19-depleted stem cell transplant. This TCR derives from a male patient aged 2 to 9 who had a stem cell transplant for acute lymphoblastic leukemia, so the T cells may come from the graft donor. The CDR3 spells CASSTSRSEQFF. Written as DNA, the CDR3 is TGTGCCAGCAGCACATCCCGCAGTGAGCAGTTCTTC.